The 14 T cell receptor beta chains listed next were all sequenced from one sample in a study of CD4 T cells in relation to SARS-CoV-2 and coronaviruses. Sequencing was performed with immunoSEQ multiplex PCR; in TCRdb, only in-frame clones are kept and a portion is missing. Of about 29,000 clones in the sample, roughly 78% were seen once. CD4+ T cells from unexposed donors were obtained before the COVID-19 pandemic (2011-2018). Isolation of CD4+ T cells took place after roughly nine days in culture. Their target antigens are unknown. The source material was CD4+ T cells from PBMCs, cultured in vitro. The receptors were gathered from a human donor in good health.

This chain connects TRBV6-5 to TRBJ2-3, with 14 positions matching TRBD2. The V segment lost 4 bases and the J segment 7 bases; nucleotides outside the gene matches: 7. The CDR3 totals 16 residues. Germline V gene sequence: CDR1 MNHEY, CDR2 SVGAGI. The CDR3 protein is CASSSRTSGRSNTQYF. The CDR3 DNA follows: TGTGCCAGCAGTTCCCGGACTAGCGGGAGGTCGAATACGCAGTATTTT.

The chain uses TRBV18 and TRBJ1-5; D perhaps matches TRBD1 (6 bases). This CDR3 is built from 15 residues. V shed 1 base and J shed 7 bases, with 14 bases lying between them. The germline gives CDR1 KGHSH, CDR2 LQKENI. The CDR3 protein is CASSPQTGQGQPQHF. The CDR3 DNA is TGTGCCAGCTCACCACAAACAGGGCAGGGACAGCCCCAGCATTTT.

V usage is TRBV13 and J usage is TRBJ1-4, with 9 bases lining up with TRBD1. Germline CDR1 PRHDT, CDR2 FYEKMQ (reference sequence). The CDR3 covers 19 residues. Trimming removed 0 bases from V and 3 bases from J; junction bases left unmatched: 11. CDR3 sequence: CASSLGLPGQGSSNEKLFF. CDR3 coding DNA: TGTGCCAGCAGCTTAGGACTCCCGGGACAGGGTAGCTCTAATGAAAAACTGTTTTTT. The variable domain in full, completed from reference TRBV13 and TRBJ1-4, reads AAGVIQSPRHLIKEKRETATLKCYPIPRHDTVYWYQQGPGQDPQFLISFYEKMQSDKGSIPDRFSAQQFSDYHSELNMSSLELGDSALYFCASSLGLPGQGSSNEKLFFGSGTQLSVL.

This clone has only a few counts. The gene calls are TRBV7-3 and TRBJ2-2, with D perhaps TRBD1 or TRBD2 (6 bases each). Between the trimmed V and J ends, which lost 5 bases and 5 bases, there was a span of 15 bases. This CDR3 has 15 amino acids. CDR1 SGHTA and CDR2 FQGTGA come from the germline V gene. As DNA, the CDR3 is TGTGCCAGCAGCAACCCGGGGGCCGGTACCGGGGAGCTGTTTTTT. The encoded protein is CASSNPGAGTGELFF. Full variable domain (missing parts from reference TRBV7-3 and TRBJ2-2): GAGVSQTPSNKVTEKGKYVELRCDPISGHTALYWYRQSLGQGPEFLIYFQGTGAADDSGLPNDRFFAVRPEGSVSTLKIQRTERGDSAVYLCASSNPGAGTGELFFGEGSRLTVL.

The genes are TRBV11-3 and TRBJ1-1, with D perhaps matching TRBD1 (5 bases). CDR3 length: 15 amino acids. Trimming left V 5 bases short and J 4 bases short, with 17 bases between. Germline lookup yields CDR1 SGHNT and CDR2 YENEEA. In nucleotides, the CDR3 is TGTGCCAGCAGCAGGGGTGGGGAGGGCGGCACTGAAGCTTTCTTT. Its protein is CASSRGGEGGTEAFF.

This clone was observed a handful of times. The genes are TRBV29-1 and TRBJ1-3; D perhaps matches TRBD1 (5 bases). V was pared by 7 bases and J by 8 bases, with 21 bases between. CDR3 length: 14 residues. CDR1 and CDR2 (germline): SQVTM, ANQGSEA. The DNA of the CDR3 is TGCAGCGCTACCGTGAATAACGTGGGGGACACCATATATTTT. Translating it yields CSATVNNVGDTIYF.

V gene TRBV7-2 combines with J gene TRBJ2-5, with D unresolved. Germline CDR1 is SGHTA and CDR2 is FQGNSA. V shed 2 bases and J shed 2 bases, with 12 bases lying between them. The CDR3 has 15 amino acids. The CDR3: CASSLKGPAQETQYF. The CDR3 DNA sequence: TGTGCCAGCAGCTTAAAGGGCCCAGCACAAGAGACCCAGTACTTC.

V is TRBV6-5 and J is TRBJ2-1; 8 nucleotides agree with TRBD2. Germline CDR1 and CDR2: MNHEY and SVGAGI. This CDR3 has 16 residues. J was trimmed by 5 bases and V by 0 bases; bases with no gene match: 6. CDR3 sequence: CASSYSGRGAHNEQFF. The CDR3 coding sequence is TGTGCCAGCAGTTACTCAGGGCGGGGGGCGCACAATGAGCAGTTCTTC.

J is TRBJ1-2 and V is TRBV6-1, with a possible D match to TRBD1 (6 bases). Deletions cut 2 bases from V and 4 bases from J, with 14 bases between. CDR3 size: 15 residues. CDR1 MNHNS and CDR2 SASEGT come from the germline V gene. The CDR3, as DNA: TGTGCCAGCAGTGAATATGAGACAGGTACCTATGGCTACACCTTC. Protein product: CASSEYETGTYGYTF.

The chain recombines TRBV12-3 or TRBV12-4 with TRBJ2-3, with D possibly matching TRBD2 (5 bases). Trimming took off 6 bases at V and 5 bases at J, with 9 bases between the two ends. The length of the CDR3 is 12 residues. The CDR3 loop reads CASSGLEDTQYF. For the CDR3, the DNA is TGTGCCAGCAGCGGACTGGAAGATACGCAGTATTTT.

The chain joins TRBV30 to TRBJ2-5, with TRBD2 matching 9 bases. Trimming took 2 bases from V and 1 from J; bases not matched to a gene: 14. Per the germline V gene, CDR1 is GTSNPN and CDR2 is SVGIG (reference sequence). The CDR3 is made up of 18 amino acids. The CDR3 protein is CAWSWIVGLAGPQETQYF. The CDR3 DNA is TGTGCCTGGAGTTGGATTGTAGGGCTAGCGGGACCCCAAGAGACCCAGTACTTC. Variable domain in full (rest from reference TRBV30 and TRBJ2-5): SQTIHQWPATLVQPVGSPLSLECTVEGTSNPNLYWYRQAAGRGLQLLFYSVGIGQISSEVPQNLSASRPQDRQFILSSKKLLLSDSGFYLCAWSWIVGLAGPQETQYFGPGTRLLVL.

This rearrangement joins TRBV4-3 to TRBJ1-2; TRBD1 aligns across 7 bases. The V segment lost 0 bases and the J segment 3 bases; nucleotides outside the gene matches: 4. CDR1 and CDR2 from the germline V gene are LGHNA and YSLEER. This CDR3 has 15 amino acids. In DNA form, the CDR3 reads TGCGCCAGCAGCCAAGATACAGGGGACCACTATGGCTACACCTTC. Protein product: CASSQDTGDHYGYTF.

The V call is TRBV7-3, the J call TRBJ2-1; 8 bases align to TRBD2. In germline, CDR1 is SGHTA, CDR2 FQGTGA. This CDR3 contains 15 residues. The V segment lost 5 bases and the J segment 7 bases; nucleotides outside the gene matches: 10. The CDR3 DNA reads TGTGCCAGCAGCGGGGCTAGCGGGTTAGTTAATGAGCAGTTCTTC. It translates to CASSGASGLVNEQFF.

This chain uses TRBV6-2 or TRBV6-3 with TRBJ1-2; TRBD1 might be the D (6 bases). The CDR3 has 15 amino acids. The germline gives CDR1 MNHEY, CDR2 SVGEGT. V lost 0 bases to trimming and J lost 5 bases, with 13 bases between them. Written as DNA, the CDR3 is TGTGCCAGCAGTTACTCGAATAACAGGGTTTATGGCTACACCTTC. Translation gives CASSYSNNRVYGYTF.